The present entry profiles one TCR beta chain with its context. As yet, its antigen is unknown. The data were taken from a study of blood T cells in healthy people across ages. A sample-barcoded 5' primer and a J-beta primer mix were used in a second PCR of roughly 7 to 11 cycles. Each cDNA was tagged by a template-switch adaptor containing 12 random nucleotides. The yield of each sample was at least 2.5 million CDR3-containing paired-end reads. TCRdb called the 5' RACE reads again in MiXCR, with one record for every CDR3 protein. The data show 850,000 to 1,000,000 distinct CDR3 sequences, 40% to 60% seen once. Study-wide results and caveats: Per million T cells, TCR beta diversity dropped roughly linearly as age increased. Long-lived donors had more naive CD4+ cells and higher diversity than aged donors.

Germline V gives CDR1 LGHNA, CDR2 YNFKEQ. Trimming shortened V by 4 bases and J by 2 bases, and 15 bases separated the two germline ends. The CDR3 contains 16 residues. This sequence originates from a man younger than 45 in good health. The V and J genes are TRBV4-2 and TRBJ1-5; perhaps TRBD1 as D (5 bases). The sample was blood. CDR3: CASSPRGRGGNQPQHF. CDR3 DNA sequence: TGTGCCAGCAGCCCCCGGGGAAGGGGAGGCAATCAGCCCCAGCATTTT.